The 13 T cell receptor beta chains in this list originate from one sample, sequenced in a study of cytomegalovirus exposure and HLA in healthy donors. The table came from immunoSEQ multiplex PCR; TCRdb's copy has only in-frame clones and leaves some out. The sample lists about 140,000 clones, approximately 90% occurring once. Sequencing was done on a sample of PBMCs. These receptors all stem from a man between 18 and 35 years old in good health and CMV-seropositive.

The gene calls are TRBV28 and TRBJ1-1; no clear D. V lost 7 bases and J 2 bases, leaving 5 bases between the germline ends. Germline V gives CDR1 MDHEN, CDR2 SYDVKM. The CDR3 is made up of 11 amino acids. CDR3 DNA sequence: TGTGCCAGCACCATTAACACTGAAGCTTTCTTT. Encoded protein: CASTINTEAFF.

The CDR3 bases are TGTGCCAGCAGTTACGGGTCGGGACAGAATAATCAGCCCCAGCATTTT. Protein: CASSYGSGQNNQPQHF. V and J are TRBV6-6 and TRBJ1-5, with TRBD1 identical over 7 bases. Germline-derived CDR1 and CDR2 are MNHNY and SVGAGI (reference sequence). V was clipped by 2 bases and J by 4 bases; unmatched bases: 8. The CDR3 length is 16 residues.

This chain links TRBV30 with TRBJ1-1, with D tentatively TRBD1 (5 bases). Trimming stripped 1 base from V and 3 bases from J, with 6 bases between. The CDR3 runs to 12 residues. Germline V gene sequence: CDR1 GTSNPN, CDR2 SVGIG (reference sequence). In DNA, the CDR3 is TGTGCCTGGAGTGCCAGGGACACTGAAGCTTTCTTT. The encoded protein is CAWSARDTEAFF.

The gene calls are TRBV4-1 and TRBJ2-5, with D possibly TRBD1 on 5 matching bases. Germline CDR1 reads MGHRA; CDR2 reads YSYEKL. The CDR3 is 15 amino acids. Trimming stripped 1 base from V and 2 bases from J, with 11 bases between. In DNA form, the CDR3 reads TGCGCCAGCAGCCAAGGTCCAGGGTTGCAAGAGACCCAGTACTTC. It is translated as CASSQGPGLQETQYF.

This clone was detected a few times. The genes are TRBV25-1 and TRBJ1-2; D is unresolved. Germline CDR1 and CDR2: MGHDK and SYGVNS. V was shortened by 4 bases and J by 7 bases, with 13 bases between the two germline ends. This CDR3 region has 13 residues. The chain's CDR3 is CASSGLPIGGYTF. CDR3 in DNA: TGTGCCAGCAGTGGCCTCCCGATCGGTGGCTACACCTTC.

The chain has TRBV5-6 and TRBJ1-1; D not certain. CDR1 SGHDT and CDR2 YYEEEE come from the germline V gene. The CDR3 is made up of 13 amino acids. The V end lost 0 bases, the J end lost 3 bases, and 6 bases lay between the germline ends. CDR3 sequence: CASSLGEDTEAFF. CDR3 nucleotides: TGTGCCAGCAGCTTGGGCGAGGACACTGAAGCTTTCTTT.

The chain joins TRBV11-2 to TRBJ2-1; tentatively, D is TRBD1 (6 bases). The V gene lost 2 bases and the J gene lost 7 bases, with 9 bases spanning the gap. Germline V gene data show CDR1 as SGHAT and CDR2 as FQNNGV. There are 13 residues in the CDR3. CDR3 in DNA: TGTGCCAGCAGCTTACAGGGGCGGAATGAGCAGTTCTTC. This encodes CASSLQGRNEQFF.

The chain recombines TRBV6-1 with TRBJ2-1, with no clear D. V lost 3 bases and J lost 0, with 12 bases in between. Germline loops: CDR1 MNHNS, CDR2 SASEGT. CDR3 length equals 16 residues. CDR3 amino acids: CASSDQALSSYNEQFF. The CDR3 bases are TGTGCCAGCAGTGACCAAGCGCTGAGCTCCTACAATGAGCAGTTCTTC.

CDR3 sequence: CASSNRVNQPQHF. DNA of the CDR3: TGTGCCAGCAGTAACAGGGTGAATCAGCCCCAGCATTTT. This chain connects TRBV6-5 to TRBJ1-5; a weak D match, TRBD1 (6 bases). The CDR3 runs to 13 residues. The V gene's germline CDR1 is MNHEY and CDR2 SVGAGI. V was cut by 5 bases and J by 4 bases, with 9 bases left in between.

V usage is TRBV19 and J usage is TRBJ1-2; TRBD1 matches at 10 bases. The CDR3 is made up of 14 amino acids. V lost 5 bases, J lost 5 bases, and 5 bases stayed unmatched. In germline, CDR1 is LNHDA, CDR2 SQIVND (reference sequence). The CDR3 is CASSAGTGAYGYTF. For the CDR3, the DNA is TGTGCCAGTAGTGCCGGGACAGGGGCTTATGGCTACACCTTC. The variable domain in full, completed from reference TRBV19 and TRBJ1-2, reads DGGITQSPKYLFRKEGQNVTLSCEQNLNHDAMYWYRQDPGQGLRLIYYSQIVNDFQKGDIAEGYSVSREKKESFPLTVTSAQKNPTAFYLCASSAGTGAYGYTFGSGTRLTVV.

The rearrangement links TRBV29-1 to TRBJ1-2; D possibly corresponds to TRBD1 (5 bases). Between the trimmed V and J ends, which lost 2 bases and 5 bases, there was a span of 12 bases. CDR3 length: 13 residues. Germline CDR1 and CDR2: SQVTM and ANQGSEA. The CDR3 coding sequence is TGCAGCGTTGAACCCGGGGGGAAGTATGGCTACACCTTC. Protein: CSVEPGGKYGYTF.

The chain is built from TRBV19 and TRBJ2-7; D uncertain. Trimming removed 3 bases at V and 4 bases at J, with 13 bases between. Looked up from germline, CDR1 is LNHDA and CDR2 is SQIVND (reference sequence). This CDR3 comprises 14 residues. CDR3 in DNA: TGTGCCAGTAGTATTGGCTTACAGTCGTACGAGCAGTACTTC. This encodes CASSIGLQSYEQYF.

Remarks on this clone: Other DNA variants within this sample encode the same CDR3. The CDR3 loop is CASRGTGNTEAFF. The CDR3 region has the DNA TGTGCCAGCAGGGGGACAGGGAACACTGAAGCTTTCTTT. V is TRBV2 and J is TRBJ1-1, with 8 bases aligning to TRBD1. This CDR3 contains 13 residues. V lost 6 bases, J lost 1 base, and 1 base stayed unmatched. Per the germline V gene, CDR1 is SNHLY and CDR2 is FYNNEI.